This T cell receptor beta chain was found in a study of blood T cell repertoires in COVID-19 (TCRdb year 2020). For the wider study: Samples from collaborators originated in the United States, Italy and Spain and spanned both the acute and convalescent phases of COVID-19. The samples were drawn from two sources: the first 160 participants of the ongoing ImmuneRACE study, and 1,000 to 1,500 subjects contributed by 6 global collaborators. The repertoires were released in a freely available public database meant as a resource for research on the immune response to SARS-CoV-2. Where available, HLA class I and class II types were obtained from metadata supplied by the sample provider rather than from assay-based typing. The material from the prospective study consisted of cDNA or gDNA derived from T cells, B-cell-depleted T cells, or PBMCs. A de-identified subject ID, COVID-19 status, age in years and sex were almost always included in the sample metadata. Deeply sampled blood TCRbeta repertoires from subjects exposed to, actively infected with, or recovered from COVID-19 were included in the dataset. Broad study findings and their caveats: The quantity of clinical and demographic metadata differed by source and by participant and was supplied without curation.

V is clipped by 4 bases and J by 6 bases, and the sequence between their germline boundaries is 6 bases long. From cysteine to phenylalanine, the CDR3 is 11 amino acids long. Kept here is only the CDR3 DNA, which spans 33 bases and is read in frame from base 1. According to the germline V gene, CDR1 reads SNHLY and CDR2 reads FYNNEI. Comment on this clone: Its antigen is still unknown. Base-call qualities are not available, and no considerably larger clone is one nucleotide away.

TCRbeta CDR3 regions were amplified from genomic DNA using the immunoSEQ Assay, a bias-controlled multiplex PCR. The original methods were these. Within the assay, amplification of reference gene primers was used to estimate how many nucleated cells each sample contained. Sequence reads were collapsed and filtered to measure the absolute abundance of every unique TCRbeta CDR3 rearrangement. Productive Simpson clonality was computed per sample as the square root of Simpson's diversity index over productive rearrangements. In TCRdb, the immuneACCESS table is reduced to in-frame sequences with V and J assigned. These tables do not hold every clone; where another copy was compared, an unresolved V gene accounts for under half, and the others remain unexplained. D and trimming were read from the DNA, whereas the V and J calls and clone size are those reported in that table. The sample records 200,000 to 300,000 clones, 84% of which are singletons. Of the sample, roughly 4% is held by the ten largest clones.

Whole blood was collected in K2EDTA tubes by collaborating institutions according to the institutions' own protocols. For TCRbeta analysis, collaborator samples were shipped as frozen whole blood, as isolated PBMCs, or as DNA extracted from either sample type. Sequencing was carried out using peripheral blood. The chain is assembled from TRBV2 and TRBJ1-2; no D gene call is confident. This sequence originates from a man in his 60s with acute or convalescent COVID-19. The DNA sequence is as follows: TGTGCCAGCAGTGGAGGAGATGGCTACACCTTC. Translated, this gives CASSGGDGYTF. The variable domain in full, with residues beyond the CDR3 obtained from the reference TRBV2 and TRBJ1-2 genes, is EPEVTQTPSHQVTQMGQEVILRCVPISNHLYFYWYRQILGQKVEFLVSFYNNEISEKSEIFDDQFSVERPDGSNFTLKIRSTKLEDSAMYFCASSGGDGYTFGSGTRLTVV.